The following is a T cell receptor beta chain sequence with its context. As originally analysed: Nucleated cell counts were estimated from reference gene primer amplification. The table came from immunoSEQ multiplex PCR; TCRdb's copy has only in-frame clones and leaves some out. V, J and clone size are taken as reported in that table, and D and trimming were inferred from the DNA itself. Of 150,000 to 200,000 clones detected, approximately 90% appear once; the ten largest clones hold around an eighth. Germline CDR1 is MDHEN and CDR2 is SYDVKM. This CDR3 is built from 15 residues. With 6 bases clipped from V and 5 bases from J, the junction kept 10 bases outside the gene matches. The sample is drawn from a study of blood T cell repertoires in COVID-19. Patients of the Seattle cohort, enrolled during active infection, were followed longitudinally.

The receptor was derived from a woman in her seventies with COVID-19, enrolled during active disease. This chain connects TRBV28 to TRBJ1-5; 7 bases match TRBD1. The sequenced sample consisted of peripheral blood. The CDR3: CASRPTGIRDQPQHF. In DNA, the CDR3 is TGTGCCAGCAGACCGACAGGGATTAGGGATCAGCCCCAGCATTTT.